This T cell receptor (beta chain) was identified during a study of Ad26.COV2.S vaccination and SARS-CoV-2 variants (dated by TCRdb to 2020 to 2023). Describing the broader study: Donors in the vaccine arm were drawn from COV1001, a phase I-IIa trial of Ad26.COV2.S in healthy adults that was multicentre, randomized, double-blind and placebo-controlled. Sequencing of the TCRbeta repertoire served to evaluate the specificity and breadth of SARS-CoV-2-reactive T cell receptors following Ad26.COV2.S vaccination. Investigators did not know the trial group allocation while performing experiments and assessing outcomes. The TCR-sequenced set comprised approximately 30 samples: approximately 20 Ad26.COV2.S vaccine recipients, 5 placebo recipients and 8 SARS-CoV-2 convalescent individuals. Ad26.COV2.S was administered intramuscularly at 5 x 10^10 or 1 x 10^11 viral particles, either as a single shot or as two shots given 56 days apart. Participants in the trial were split at random into five groups of five each, receiving low-dose or high-dose Ad26.COV2.S once or twice, or else placebo on both occasions. General conclusions and limits of the study: Compared with placebo recipients, Ad26.COV2.S recipients showed higher spike-specific TCR breadth (P = 0.0014). The authors noted that the TCR breadth and depth analyses may have underestimated total T cell responses. Substantial breadth of spike-specific CD8+ and CD4+ T cell responses was reported after vaccination. Vaccine and placebo recipients had comparable non-spike TCR breadth, which fits with the vaccine containing only spike. The study was not powered for comparison of responses between vaccine doses or regimens.

What the treatment or condition label conveys for this sample: around 19 received Ad26.COV2.S at low or high dose, single or two shots; about 5 received placebo; per-sample allocation not given. For vaccine and placebo recipients, the sequenced repertoires came from samples collected on day 63 after the first injection. Cohort 1b enrolled 20 to 30 adults aged 18-55 years at a single site in Boston, USA, between 29 July and 7 August 2020. As a vaccine, Ad26.COV2.S was a replication-incompetent adenovirus type 26 vector that expressed a prefusion-stabilized SARS-CoV-2 spike protein derived from the original Wuhan strain. V is cut back by 5 bases and J by 3 bases, with 7 bases in the junction unmatched. The CDR3 has 14 amino acids, counting the end cysteine and phenylalanine. Only CDR3 DNA is held: 42 bases, read in frame from base 1. Reading the germline V gene gives CDR1 MGHRA and CDR2 YSYEKL. A remark on this clone: Its antigen is unknown. No much larger clone exists at a distance of one base, and base qualities are not known.

TCRbeta CDR3 regions were sequenced with the immunoSEQ Assay. After extraction, genomic DNA underwent amplification by bias-controlled multiplex PCR, followed by high-throughput sequencing. In the authors' own workflow: To quantify the absolute abundance of every unique TCRbeta CDR3 region, sequences were collapsed and filtered. T cell fraction was estimated by normalizing TCRbeta template counts to usable DNA, which was measured by amplifying reference genes present in all nucleated cells. Repertoire TCRs were annotated as SARS-CoV-2-specific when V gene, CDR3 amino acid sequence and J gene were exactly matched to a known reactive TCR set. The reference SARS-CoV-2 TCR set was derived from MIRA and filtered for enrichment in COVID-19-positive ImmuneCODE repertoires, a step that removed public or cross-reactive TCRs. Based on the MIRA antigens, annotated TCRs were further analysed at the level of specific ORF or position within ORF. Depth was the summed frequency of annotated unique rearrangements, while breadth was defined as annotated unique rearrangements over total unique productive rearrangements. Two-sided Wilcoxon rank-sum tests were used to compare TCR breadth between groups. TCRdb's version of the immuneACCESS table is confined to in-frame rearrangements and falls short of the full clone set. An unresolved V gene accounts for under half of the shortfall where checked; the remainder is of unknown origin. The DNA was the basis for D and trimming; V, J and clone size are from that table. For this sample the table gives around 400,000 clones, of which around 82% were detected only once. About 7.1% of the sample lies in the top ten.

The chain links TRBV4-1 with TRBJ2-7; 7 of the junction bases match TRBD2. This sample comprised peripheral blood, obtained in a trial of Ad26.COV2.S vaccine versus placebo. The receptor was isolated from a person between 18 and 65 years old who received the Ad26.COV2.S COVID-19 vaccine or a placebo. The CDR3 region reads CASSFRPGGYEQYF. DNA sequence: TGCGCCAGCAGCTTCCGGCCGGGAGGCTACGAGCAGTACTTC.